This passage covers 9 T cell receptor beta chains from one sample sequenced in a study of CXCR3-negative and CXCR3-positive naive CD8 T cells. General study results and limits: Naive cells positive for CXCR3 carried more hydrophobic TRB CDR3s than CXCR3-negative ones.

UMI-labeled TRB cDNA libraries were prepared by 5' RACE. Following a re-call of the 5' RACE reads, TCRdb has one entry per CDR3 protein and lacks DNA. There are 110,000 or so distinct CDR3 sequences in the sample, with approximately 0.4% held by the top ten. Their specific antigens are unknown. The material sequenced was naive CXCR3+ CD8+ T cells from blood. Subset described: CD45RO-CCR7+CD27+CD95- naive CD8+ T cells expressing CXCR3 (TNR3+). Receptors were obtained from a human donor in good health. Some clones in this sample may be carry-over from other donors' samples.

V gene TRBV3-1 combines with J gene TRBJ2-5; the TCRdb D gene call, TRBD2, has no DNA to confirm it. Germline CDR1 is LGHDT and CDR2 is YNNKEL (reference sequence). The CDR3 covers 15 residues. The CDR3 spells CASSQRVGGNLTQYF.

The chain combines TRBV12-3 or TRBV12-4 with TRBJ2-7; TCRdb's D call, TRBD1, is unchecked because there is no DNA. The CDR3 is made up of 13 amino acids. The CDR3 loop reads CASAYLQGYEQYF.

The chain has TRBV4-3 and TRBJ1-1; TCRdb selects TRBD1, and the lack of DNA leaves this call unchecked. This CDR3 is built from 16 residues. Per germline, CDR1 LGHNA and CDR2 YSLEER. This CDR3 reads CASSQDGGRGPTEAFF.

This chain uses TRBV12-3 or TRBV12-4 with TRBJ1-6; the TCRdb call, TRBD1, lacks DNA for checking. The CDR3 runs to 16 residues. CDR3 sequence: CASKPTGFFRDSPLHF.

The chain combines TRBV15 with TRBJ2-5; TCRdb proposes TRBD1, but this gene call is untestable without DNA. Germline V gene lookup returns CDR1 LNHNV and CDR2 YYDKDF (reference sequence). The CDR3 loop spans 14 amino acids. The CDR3 reads CATSRGTDQETQYF.

The chain links TRBV7-2 to TRBJ2-1; TCRdb outputs TRBD2, but without DNA this stays unchecked. Per germline, CDR1 SGHTA and CDR2 FQGNSA. The CDR3 sequence is 16 residues long. The CDR3 protein is CASSLLAGGGYNEQFF.

This chain joins TRBV15 and TRBJ2-7. The CDR3 consists of 14 residues. Germline loops: CDR1 LNHNV, CDR2 YYDKDF (reference sequence). The CDR3 sequence is CATSTRTGPYEQYF.

The rearrangement joins TRBV12-3 or TRBV12-4 to TRBJ2-4; the D gene TCRdb calls, TRBD1, cannot be checked with no DNA. The CDR3 sequence is 18 residues long. CDR3 sequence reads: CASSLRPPWTARGNIQYF.

This rearrangement joins TRBV29-1 to TRBJ1-1; TCRdb gives TRBD1 as the D gene, but with no DNA this cannot be confirmed. Germline CDR1 is SQVTM and CDR2 is ANQGSEA. The CDR3 length is 12 residues. The chain's CDR3 is CSVGQPYTEAFF.